This T cell receptor (beta chain) is from a study of blood T cell repertoires in COVID-19. Study context: The United States, Italy and Spain provided the acute and convalescent COVID-19 samples. Sample material is recorded as cDNA or gDNA derived from T cells, B-cell-depleted T cells, or PBMCs.

In the study's own analysis: Estimated nucleated cell counts came from reference gene primer amplification. TCRdb keeps only in-frame clones here, not all; method: immunoSEQ multiplex PCR. That table furnishes V, J and clone size, whereas the DNA furnished D and trimming. The data show 100,000 to 150,000 clones, approximately 83% seen once. Sequenced: peripheral blood. The origin of this receptor is a man aged 55 to 70 with acute or convalescent COVID-19.

The CDR3 region is CASSYYAGEPTGELFF. In DNA form, the CDR3 reads TGTGCCAGCAGTTACTATGCGGGAGAACCGACCGGGGAGCTGTTTTTT. This chain links TRBV6-5 with TRBJ2-2; 7 nucleotides line up with TRBD2. V was pared by 1 base and J by 5 bases, with 7 bases of the junction left unmatched. The germline V gene has CDR1 MNHEY and CDR2 SVGAGI. This CDR3 is 16 amino acids long.